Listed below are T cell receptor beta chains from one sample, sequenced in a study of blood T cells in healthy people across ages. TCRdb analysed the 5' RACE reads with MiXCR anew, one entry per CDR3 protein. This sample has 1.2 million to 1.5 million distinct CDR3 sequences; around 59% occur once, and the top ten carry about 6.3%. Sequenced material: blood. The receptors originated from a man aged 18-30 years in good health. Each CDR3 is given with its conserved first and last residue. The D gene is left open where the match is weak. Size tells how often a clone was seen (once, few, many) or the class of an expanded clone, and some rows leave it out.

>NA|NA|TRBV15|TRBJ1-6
TGTGCCACCAGCAGGGACAGTTCCAATTCACCCCTCCACTTT
CATSRDSSNSPLHF
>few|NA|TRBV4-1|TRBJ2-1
TGCGCCAGCAGCCAAAGGGCGGCGCTTGGAGTCTACAATGAGCAGTTCTTC
CASSQRAALGVYNEQFF
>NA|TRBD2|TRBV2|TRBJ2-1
TGTGCCAGCAGTGGGCTAGCGGGGCCTGATGAGCTGTTCTTC
CASSGLAGPDELFF
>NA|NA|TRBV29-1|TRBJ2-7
TGCAGCGTCCACGGGAGCTTTAAGGGAGTAAATGAGCAGTACTTC
CSVHGSFKGVNEQYF
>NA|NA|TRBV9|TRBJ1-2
TGTGCCAGCAGCGTAGCTCACGAGGGCACCTATGGCTACACCTTC
CASSVAHEGTYGYTF
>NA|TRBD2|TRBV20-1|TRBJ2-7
TGCAGTGCTACCAGGACTAGTTCCTACGAGCAGTACTTC
CSATRTSSYEQYF
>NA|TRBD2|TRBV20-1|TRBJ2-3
TGCAGTGCTAGAGGAATTGCGGGAGGGTCTCGCACAGATATGCAGTATTTT
CSARGIAGGSRTDMQYF
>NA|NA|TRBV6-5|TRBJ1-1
TGTGCCAGCAGTTATTTAGGGAACACTGAAGCTTTCTTT
CASSYLGNTEAFF
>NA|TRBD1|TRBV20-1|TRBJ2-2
TGCAGTGCTAGAGTTGGTGGACAGGGGGTTATCGGGGAGCTGTTTTTT
CSARVGGQGVIGELFF
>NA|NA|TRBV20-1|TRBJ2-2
TGCAGTGCCTTAAACGCCAGGGACGGGACCGGGGAGCTGTTTTTT
CSALNARDGTGELFF
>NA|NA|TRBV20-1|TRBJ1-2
TGCAGTGCTCCTGACGGCCCGGGGCGAGGTGGCTACACCTTC
CSAPDGPGRGGYTF